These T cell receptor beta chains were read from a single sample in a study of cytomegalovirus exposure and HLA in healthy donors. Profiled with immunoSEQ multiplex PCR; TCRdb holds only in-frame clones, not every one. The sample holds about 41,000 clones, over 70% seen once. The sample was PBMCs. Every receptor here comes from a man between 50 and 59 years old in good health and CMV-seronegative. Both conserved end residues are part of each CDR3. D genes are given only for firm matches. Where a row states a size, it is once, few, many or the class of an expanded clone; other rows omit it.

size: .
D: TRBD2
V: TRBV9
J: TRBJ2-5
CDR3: CASSVEAGGGVTQYF
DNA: TGTGCCAGCAGCGTAGAGGCGGGGGGAGGGGTGACCCAGTACTTC

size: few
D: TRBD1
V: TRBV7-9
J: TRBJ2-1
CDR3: CASSLEQGAHEQFF
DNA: TGTGCCAGCAGCTTAGAACAGGGGGCCCATGAGCAGTTCTTC

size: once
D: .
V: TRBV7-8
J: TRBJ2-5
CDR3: CASSLVRGVSETQYF
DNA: TGTGCCAGCAGCTTAGTCAGGGGGGTATCAGAGACCCAGTACTTC

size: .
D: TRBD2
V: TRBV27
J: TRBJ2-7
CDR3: CASSLKGRASYEQYF
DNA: TGTGCCAGCAGTCTTAAAGGGAGGGCTTCCTACGAGCAGTACTTC

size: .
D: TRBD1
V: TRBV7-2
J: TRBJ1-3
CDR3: CASSLEGATGNTIYF
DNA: TGTGCCAGCAGCTTAGAGGGGGCAACTGGAAACACCATATATTTT

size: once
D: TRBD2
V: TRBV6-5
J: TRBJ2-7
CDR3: CASSYSTLGEGPHF
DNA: TGTGCCAGCAGTTACTCAACCCTTGGGGAGGGCCCCCACTTC

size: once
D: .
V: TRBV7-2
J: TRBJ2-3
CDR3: CASSSHLGADTQYF
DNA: TGTGCCAGCAGCTCCCATCTCGGGGCAGATACGCAGTATTTT

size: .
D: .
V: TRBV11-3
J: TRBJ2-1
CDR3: CASSLFPGNEQFF
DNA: TGTGCCAGCAGCTTGTTCCCCGGGAATGAGCAGTTCTTC

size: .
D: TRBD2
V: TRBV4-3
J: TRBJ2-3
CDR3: CASSPWGGARDTQYF
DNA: TGCGCCAGCAGCCCCTGGGGGGGAGCGCGGGATACGCAGTATTTT

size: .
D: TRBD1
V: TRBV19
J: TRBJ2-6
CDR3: CASSIDRDRPSGANVLTF
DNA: TGTGCCAGTAGTATAGATCGGGACAGACCCTCTGGGGCCAACGTCCTGACTTTC

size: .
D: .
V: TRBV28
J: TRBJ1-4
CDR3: CASSSTGILEEKLFF
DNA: TGTGCCAGCAGCAGCACAGGCATCTTAGAAGAAAAACTGTTTTTT

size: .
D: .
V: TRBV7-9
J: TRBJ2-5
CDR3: CASSLRGGGETQYF
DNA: TGTGCCAGCAGCCTAAGAGGGGGGGGAGAGACCCAGTACTTC

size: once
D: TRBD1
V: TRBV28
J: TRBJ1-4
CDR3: CASSLGQGGEKLFF
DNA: TGTGCCAGCAGTTTAGGACAGGGTGGCGAAAAACTGTTTTTT

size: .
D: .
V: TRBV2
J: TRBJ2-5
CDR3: CASSLQETQYF
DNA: TGTGCCAGCAGCCTCCAAGAGACCCAGTACTTC

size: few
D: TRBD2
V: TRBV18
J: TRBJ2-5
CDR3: CASSPPRNSERGQETQYF
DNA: TGTGCCAGCTCACCACCGAGGAATAGCGAGCGGGGGCAAGAGACCCAGTACTTC

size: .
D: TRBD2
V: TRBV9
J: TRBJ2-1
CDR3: CASSVEAGGNNEQFF
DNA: TGTGCCAGCAGCGTAGAAGCGGGGGGTAACAATGAGCAGTTCTTC

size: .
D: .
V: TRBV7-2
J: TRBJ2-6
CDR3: CASSYSYSGANVLTF
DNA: TGTGCCAGCAGCTATAGCTACTCTGGGGCCAACGTCCTGACTTTC

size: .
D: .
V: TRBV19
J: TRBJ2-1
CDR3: CASKTGSSYNEQFF
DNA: TGTGCCAGTAAGACGGGAAGCTCCTACAATGAGCAGTTCTTC

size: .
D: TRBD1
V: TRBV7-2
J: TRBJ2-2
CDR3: CASSLTGEIGELFF
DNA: TGTGCCAGCAGCTTAACAGGGGAGATCGGGGAGCTGTTTTTT

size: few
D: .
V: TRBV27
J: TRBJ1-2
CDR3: CASSPHSGVRSDYTF
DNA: TGTGCCAGCAGTCCCCACTCCGGGGTCAGGTCGGACTACACCTTC

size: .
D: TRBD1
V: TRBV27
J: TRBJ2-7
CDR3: CASSLSQGALTYEQYF
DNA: TGTGCCAGCAGTTTATCACAGGGGGCCCTCACCTACGAGCAGTACTTC

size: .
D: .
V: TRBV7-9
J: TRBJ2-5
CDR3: CASSQGTGQETQYF
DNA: TGTGCCAGCAGCCAAGGGACTGGCCAAGAGACCCAGTACTTC

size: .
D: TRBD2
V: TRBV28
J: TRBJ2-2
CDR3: CASSLGTSGGELFF
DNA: TGTGCCAGCAGTTTAGGGACTAGCGGCGGGGAGCTGTTTTTT

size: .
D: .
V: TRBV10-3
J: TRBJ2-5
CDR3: CAISAWPNSPEETQYF
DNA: TGTGCCATCAGTGCATGGCCCAATAGCCCGGAAGAGACCCAGTACTTC

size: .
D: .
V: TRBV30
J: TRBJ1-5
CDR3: CAWSRGHSNQPQHF
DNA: TGTGCCTGGAGTAGGGGCCATAGCAATCAGCCCCAGCATTTT

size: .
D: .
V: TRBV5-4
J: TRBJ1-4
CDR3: CASSSGGVMSIGSEKLFF
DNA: TGTGCCAGCAGCTCGGGGGGGGTGATGTCTATAGGAAGTGAAAAACTGTTTTTT

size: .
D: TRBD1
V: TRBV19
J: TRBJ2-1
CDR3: CASSPLTGTVFYEQFF
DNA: TGTGCCAGTAGTCCCCTTACCGGGACAGTGTTCTATGAGCAGTTCTTC

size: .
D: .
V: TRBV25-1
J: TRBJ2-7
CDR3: CASSEVGARAEQYF
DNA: TGTGCCAGCAGTGAGGTGGGGGCGCGGGCCGAGCAGTACTTC

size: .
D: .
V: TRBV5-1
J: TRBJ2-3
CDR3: CASVRGRSPDTQYF
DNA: TGCGCCAGCGTCCGGGGTCGGTCGCCAGATACGCAGTATTTT

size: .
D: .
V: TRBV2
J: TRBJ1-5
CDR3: CASSASHGQPQHF
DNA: TGTGCCAGCAGTGCGTCCCACGGTCAGCCCCAGCATTTT

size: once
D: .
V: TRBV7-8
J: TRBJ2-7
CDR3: CASSLAFGILYEQYF
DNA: TGTGCCAGCAGCTTAGCGTTCGGGATTCTCTACGAGCAGTACTTC

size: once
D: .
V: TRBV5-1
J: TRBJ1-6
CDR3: CASSWDMPDSPLHF
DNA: TGCGCCAGCAGCTGGGACATGCCAGACTCACCCCTCCACTTT

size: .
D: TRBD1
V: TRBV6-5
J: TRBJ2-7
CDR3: CASSRTGTYEQYF
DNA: TGTGCCAGCAGTCGGACAGGGACGTACGAGCAGTACTTC

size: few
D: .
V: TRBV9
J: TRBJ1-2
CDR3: CASSVVKGVYGYTF
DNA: TGTGCCAGCAGCGTAGTCAAAGGAGTCTATGGCTACACCTTC

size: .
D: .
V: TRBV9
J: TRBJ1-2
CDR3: CASSVGGELRGYTF
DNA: TGTGCCAGCAGCGTAGGCGGGGAATTACGGGGCTACACCTTC

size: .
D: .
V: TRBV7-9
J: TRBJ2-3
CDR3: CASSWGGALGTDTQYF
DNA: TGTGCCAGCAGCTGGGGGGGGGCCCTAGGCACAGATACGCAGTATTTT

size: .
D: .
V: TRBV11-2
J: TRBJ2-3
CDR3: CASSSRSGGSTDTQYF
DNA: TGTGCCAGCAGCTCCCGTTCCGGGGGTAGCACAGATACGCAGTATTTT

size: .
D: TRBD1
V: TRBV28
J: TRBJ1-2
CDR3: CASSLSRTGGAGGYTF
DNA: TGTGCCAGCAGTTTATCCCGGACAGGGGGCGCGGGAGGCTACACCTTC

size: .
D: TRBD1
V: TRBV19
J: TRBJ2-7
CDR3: CASSIRDSSYEQYF
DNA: TGTGCCAGTAGTATCCGGGACAGTTCCTACGAGCAGTACTTC

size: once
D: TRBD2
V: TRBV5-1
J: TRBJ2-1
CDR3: CASSFESGSSYNEQFF
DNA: TGCGCCAGCAGCTTCGAAAGCGGGAGCTCCTACAATGAGCAGTTCTTC